A selection of T cell receptor beta chains follows, all from one sample in a study of spatial heterogeneity in lung cancer. TCRdb reprocessed the 5' RACE reads via MiXCR and lists one record per CDR3 protein. The sample consists of 40,000 to 55,000 distinct CDR3 sequences, roughly 13% of them appearing once. This material consisted of PBMCs, taken at surgery. The receptor source for this set is a male donor with early-stage non-small cell lung cancer. The CDR3 runs from the conserved cysteine through the conserved F or W. D genes are given only for firm matches. Clone size is not always given. Where it is, it says once, few, many or a class for expanded clones.

clone_size: .
v_call: TRBV18
d_call: .
j_call: TRBJ1-2
cdr3_nt: TGTGCCAGCTCACCACAGGGAGAATACTATGGCTACACCTTC
cdr3_aa: CASSPQGEYYGYTF

clone_size: few
v_call: TRBV7-6
d_call: .
j_call: TRBJ2-7
cdr3_nt: TGTGCCAGCAGCTTAGCAGGGGACGAGCAGTACTTC
cdr3_aa: CASSLAGDEQYF

clone_size: .
v_call: TRBV5-1
d_call: .
j_call: TRBJ1-5
cdr3_nt: TGCGCCAGCAGCCGAACCGGACAGAGCAATCAGCCCCAGCATTTT
cdr3_aa: CASSRTGQSNQPQHF

clone_size: .
v_call: TRBV30
d_call: TRBD2
j_call: TRBJ2-5
cdr3_nt: TGTGCCTGGAGTAGCGGGAGGGCCGAGGAGACCCAGTACTTC
cdr3_aa: CAWSSGRAEETQYF

clone_size: many
v_call: TRBV7-8
d_call: .
j_call: TRBJ1-1
cdr3_nt: TGTGCCAGCATGTTACACCTGAACACTGAAGCTTTCTTT
cdr3_aa: CASMLHLNTEAFF

clone_size: few
v_call: TRBV7-2
d_call: TRBD1
j_call: TRBJ1-2
cdr3_nt: TGTGCCAGCAGCGTCGACAGGGCGATCTATGGCTACACCTTC
cdr3_aa: CASSVDRAIYGYTF

clone_size: many
v_call: TRBV12-3/TRBV12-4
d_call: .
j_call: TRBJ1-2
cdr3_nt: TGTGCCAGCAGTTTTCGGGCTCATGGCTACACCTTC
cdr3_aa: CASSFRAHGYTF

clone_size: few
v_call: TRBV7-2
d_call: TRBD1
j_call: TRBJ1-5
cdr3_nt: TGTGCCAGCAGTAACAGGGGGTTTGGTCAGCCCCAGCATTTT
cdr3_aa: CASSNRGFGQPQHF

clone_size: many
v_call: TRBV7-6
d_call: .
j_call: TRBJ2-2
cdr3_nt: TGTGCCAGCAGCTCGATACAGGGCAGAAACACCGGGGAGCTGTTTTTT
cdr3_aa: CASSSIQGRNTGELFF

clone_size: .
v_call: TRBV5-1
d_call: .
j_call: TRBJ1-1
cdr3_nt: TGCGCCAGCAGCAGAGACGGGACACAGAACACTGAAGCTTTCTTT
cdr3_aa: CASSRDGTQNTEAFF

clone_size: many
v_call: TRBV2
d_call: .
j_call: TRBJ2-1
cdr3_nt: TGTGCCAGCAGTGAACTCGGTGACGACCGACTCTTC
cdr3_aa: CASSELGDDRLF

clone_size: .
v_call: TRBV12-3/TRBV12-4
d_call: .
j_call: TRBJ2-1
cdr3_nt: TGTGCCAGCAGCAGAGCGGGCCTCTCCAACAATGAGCAGTTCTTC
cdr3_aa: CASSRAGLSNNEQFF

clone_size: few
v_call: TRBV3-1
d_call: .
j_call: TRBJ2-5
cdr3_nt: TGTGCCAGCAGCCAAGCCCCGGACCAAGAGACCCAGTACTTC
cdr3_aa: CASSQAPDQETQYF

clone_size: many
v_call: TRBV2
d_call: .
j_call: TRBJ2-1
cdr3_nt: TGTGCCAGCAGTGAAGCAGTCGGATACAATGAGCAGTTCTTC
cdr3_aa: CASSEAVGYNEQFF

clone_size: few
v_call: TRBV7-2
d_call: .
j_call: TRBJ1-3
cdr3_nt: TGTGCCAGCAGACAAACACAGGGTTCTGGAAACACCATATATTTT
cdr3_aa: CASRQTQGSGNTIYF

clone_size: many
v_call: TRBV11-2
d_call: .
j_call: TRBJ1-1
cdr3_nt: TGTGCCAGCAGCCCAGGTCTGAACACTGAAGCTTTCTTT
cdr3_aa: CASSPGLNTEAFF

clone_size: .
v_call: TRBV7-2
d_call: .
j_call: TRBJ2-7
cdr3_nt: TGTGCCAGCAGCTTAGGAGGCGTAACGGCCTACGAGCAGTACTTC
cdr3_aa: CASSLGGVTAYEQYF

clone_size: .
v_call: TRBV18
d_call: .
j_call: TRBJ1-3
cdr3_nt: TGTGCCAGCTCACCACCGAACAGGGATAATGGAAACACCATATATTTT
cdr3_aa: CASSPPNRDNGNTIYF

clone_size: few
v_call: TRBV28
d_call: .
j_call: TRBJ2-4
cdr3_nt: TGTGCCAGCAGACCCAGGTCTCCCGCGGAAAACATTCAGTACTTC
cdr3_aa: CASRPRSPAENIQYF

clone_size: .
v_call: TRBV7-9
d_call: .
j_call: TRBJ2-5
cdr3_nt: TGTGCCAGCAGCTTATTCCAGAACCAAGAGACCCAGTACTTC
cdr3_aa: CASSLFQNQETQYF

clone_size: few
v_call: TRBV7-9
d_call: .
j_call: TRBJ1-1
cdr3_nt: TGTGCCAGCAGCCCCCTGGGGAATACTAGGACTGAAGCTTTCTTT
cdr3_aa: CASSPLGNTRTEAFF

clone_size: many
v_call: TRBV6-2/TRBV6-3
d_call: .
j_call: TRBJ2-7
cdr3_nt: TGTGCCAGCAAAAACCCGGGAGTGGAGCAGTACTTC
cdr3_aa: CASKNPGVEQYF

clone_size: few
v_call: TRBV5-6
d_call: .
j_call: TRBJ1-5
cdr3_nt: TGTGCCAGCAGCTTGTTAGACAATCAGCCCCAGCATTTT
cdr3_aa: CASSLLDNQPQHF

clone_size: .
v_call: TRBV6-6
d_call: .
j_call: TRBJ2-2
cdr3_nt: TGTGCCAGCAGTTACTCTACTTCAGGAGGGTCTGATGGGGAGCTGTTTTTT
cdr3_aa: CASSYSTSGGSDGELFF

clone_size: .
v_call: TRBV7-2
d_call: .
j_call: TRBJ2-3
cdr3_nt: TGTGCCAGCAGCTTAGCGCCGGGGGGCCCCACAGATACGCAGTATTTT
cdr3_aa: CASSLAPGGPTDTQYF

clone_size: few
v_call: TRBV4-2
d_call: TRBD2
j_call: TRBJ2-5
cdr3_nt: TGTGCCAGCAGCCAAGTATGGCAGGGAGGGGAGACCCAGTACTTC
cdr3_aa: CASSQVWQGGETQYF

clone_size: .
v_call: TRBV6-8
d_call: .
j_call: TRBJ1-5
cdr3_nt: TGTGCCAGCAAGCGGGTCAAGAGCAATCAGCCCCAGCATTTT
cdr3_aa: CASKRVKSNQPQHF

clone_size: many
v_call: TRBV7-2
d_call: TRBD1
j_call: TRBJ1-3
cdr3_nt: TGTGCCAGCAGCTCCAACAGGGGGATAGCTGGAAACACCATATATTTT
cdr3_aa: CASSSNRGIAGNTIYF

clone_size: .
v_call: TRBV19
d_call: TRBD1
j_call: TRBJ1-2
cdr3_nt: TGTGCCACGGGACAGGGGCCGGGCTATGGCTACACCTTC
cdr3_aa: CATGQGPGYGYTF

clone_size: .
v_call: TRBV29-1
d_call: TRBD2
j_call: TRBJ2-1
cdr3_nt: TGCAGCGTTGAAGAGGGACTAGCGGGAGTGAATGAGCAGTTCTTC
cdr3_aa: CSVEEGLAGVNEQFF

clone_size: .
v_call: TRBV28
d_call: TRBD2
j_call: TRBJ2-5
cdr3_nt: TGTGCCAGCAGCCTGGGGGGGATACAAGAGACCCAGTACTTC
cdr3_aa: CASSLGGIQETQYF

clone_size: many
v_call: TRBV20-1
d_call: TRBD1
j_call: TRBJ1-4
cdr3_nt: TGCAGTGCTAGAGATATGCGGGACAGTGACGAAAAACTGTTTTTT
cdr3_aa: CSARDMRDSDEKLFF